The next 5 T cell receptor beta chains were all read from a single sample in a study of PD-1 blockade in classical Hodgkin lymphoma. Profiling relied on immunoSEQ multiplex PCR, and the TCRdb table lists in-frame clones only, not all of them. The sample consists of approximately 99,000 clones, roughly nine tenths of them appearing once. Relapse after autologous stem cell transplantation occurred in every patient, and brentuximab vedotin exposure varied. The source material was peripheral blood mononuclear cells (PBMCs), sampled before the second cycle of nivolumab. These receptors all come from a human donor with classical Hodgkin lymphoma.

This sequence joins TRBV28 and TRBJ2-4; 13 bases line up with TRBD2. The CDR3 covers 18 residues. CDR1 is MDHEN, CDR2 SYDVKM, per germline. Unmatched junction bases numbered 8, after V lost 5 bases and J lost 1 base. The CDR3 coding sequence is TGTGCCAGCAGTAACGGACTAGCGGGAGAATTCGCCAAAAACATTCAGTACTTC. Translating it yields CASSNGLAGEFAKNIQYF.

This chain connects TRBV29-1 to TRBJ2-2; D is unresolved. V was cut by 3 bases and J by 7 bases, with 9 bases left in between. CDR1 is SQVTM, CDR2 ANQGSEA, per germline. This CDR3 is built from 12 residues. CDR3 nucleotides: TGCAGCGTTGAGATCGGCCTCGGGGAGCTGTTTTTT. The encoded protein is CSVEIGLGELFF.

V gene TRBV5-4 combines with J gene TRBJ2-3; D possibly uses TRBD1 or TRBD2 (5 bases each). Germline-derived CDR1 and CDR2 are SGHNT and YYREEE (reference sequence). The V and J ends lost 4 bases and 7 bases respectively, with 16 bases between them. The CDR3 extends over 14 amino acids. CDR3 in DNA: TGTGCCAGCAGCACCGGGACGGAGAGTCATACGCAGTATTTT. This codes for CASSTGTESHTQYF.

The V call is TRBV29-1, the J call TRBJ2-1; D is undetermined. This CDR3 spans 11 amino acids. The germline V gene has CDR1 SQVTM and CDR2 ANQGSEA. The V gene lost 1 base and the J gene lost 10 bases, with 8 bases spanning the gap. In DNA form, the CDR3 reads TGCAGCGTTGAAGCATGGGGAGAGCAGTTCTTC. Protein: CSVEAWGEQFF.

The V call is TRBV7-2, the J call TRBJ2-7, with 8 bases matching TRBD2. Losses at the gene ends were 7 bases for V and 0 bases for J; bases not matched to a gene: 11. The length of the CDR3 is 16 residues. The germline gives CDR1 SGHTA, CDR2 FQGNSA. DNA of the CDR3: TGTGCCAGCACCCCCGAGGTAGCGGGATTCTCCTACGAGCAGTACTTC. It yields the protein CASTPEVAGFSYEQYF.